This record looks at one TCR beta chain sequence and its context. Antigen: not known. This CDR3 contains 13 residues. Trimming removed 4 bases from V and 5 bases from J; junction bases left unmatched: 3. CDR1 is SGHRS, CDR2 YFSETQ, per germline. Notes on the study in general: Tumor-infiltrating Treg TCR alpha and beta sequences overlapped most with tumor naive CD4+ T cells, then blood naive.

CD4+CD45RO+CD25- cells were isolated as memory CD4+ T cells. Semi-nested PCR with Nested Universal Primer A followed constant-region reverse priming of full-length variable regions. TCRdb analysed the 5' RACE reads with MiXCR anew, one entry per CDR3 protein. The table lists roughly 42,000 distinct CDR3 sequences, around 28% of them singletons. The J gene is TRBJ2-1, the V gene TRBV5-1; 7 bases agree with TRBD2. Material for sequencing was tumor-infiltrating memory CD4+ T cells sorted from the breast tumor. Subset reported: memory CD4+ T cells, CD4+CD45RO+CD25-. This receptor was obtained from a female donor with breast cancer. CDR3 coding DNA: TGCGCCAGCAGCGACGGGACTAACAATGAGCAGTTCTTC. Translating gives CASSDGTNNEQFF.